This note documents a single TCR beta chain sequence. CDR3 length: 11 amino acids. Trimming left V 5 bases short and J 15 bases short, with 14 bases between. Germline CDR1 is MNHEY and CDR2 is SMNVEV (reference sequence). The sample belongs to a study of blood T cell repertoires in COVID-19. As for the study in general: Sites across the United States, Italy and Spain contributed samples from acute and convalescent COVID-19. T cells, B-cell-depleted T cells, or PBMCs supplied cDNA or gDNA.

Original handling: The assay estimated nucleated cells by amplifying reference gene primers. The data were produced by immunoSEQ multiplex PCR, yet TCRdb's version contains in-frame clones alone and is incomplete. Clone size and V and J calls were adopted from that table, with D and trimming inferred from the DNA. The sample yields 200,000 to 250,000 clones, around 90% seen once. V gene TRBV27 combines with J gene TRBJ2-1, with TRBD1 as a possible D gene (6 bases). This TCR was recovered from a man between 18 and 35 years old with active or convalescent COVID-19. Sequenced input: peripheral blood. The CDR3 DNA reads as TGTGCCAGCAGTCGAGGGGACAACTGGTTCTTC. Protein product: CASSRGDNWFF.